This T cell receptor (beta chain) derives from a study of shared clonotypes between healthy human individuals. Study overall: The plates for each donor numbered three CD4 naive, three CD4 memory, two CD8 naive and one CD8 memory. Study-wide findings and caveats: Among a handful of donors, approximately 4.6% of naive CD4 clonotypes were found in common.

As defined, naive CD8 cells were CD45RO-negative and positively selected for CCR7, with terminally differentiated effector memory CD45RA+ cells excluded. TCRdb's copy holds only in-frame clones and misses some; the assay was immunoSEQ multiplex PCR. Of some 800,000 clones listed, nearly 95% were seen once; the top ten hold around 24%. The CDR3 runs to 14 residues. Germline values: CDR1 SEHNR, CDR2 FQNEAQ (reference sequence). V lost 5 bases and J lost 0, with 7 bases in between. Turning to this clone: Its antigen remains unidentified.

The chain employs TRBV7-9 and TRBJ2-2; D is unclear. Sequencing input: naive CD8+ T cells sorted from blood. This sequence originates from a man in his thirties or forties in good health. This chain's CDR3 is CASSQGSNTGELFF. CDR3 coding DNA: TGTGCCAGCAGCCAAGGTTCGAACACCGGGGAGCTGTTTTTT.